This TCR beta chain was obtained from a study of siplizumab effects on memory and regulatory T cells. Profiled with immunoSEQ multiplex PCR; TCRdb holds only in-frame clones, not every one. The repertoire holds tens of thousands of clones, with roughly 96% as singletons. This clone occurred a few times. CDR1 and CDR2 (germline): SNHLY, FYNNEI. V was clipped by 4 bases and J by 2 bases, with 9 bases between them. The CDR3 covers 14 residues. Sequences were obtained from naive CD4+ T cells sorted from blood. The J gene is TRBJ1-5, the V gene TRBV2, with D maybe TRBD1 (5 bases). The origin of this receptor is a human donor in good health. The CDR3 here is CASSGEGGNQPQHF. The CDR3 DNA follows: TGTGCCAGCAGTGGAGAAGGGGGCAATCAGCCCCAGCATTTT.